This TCR beta chain was found in a study of memory CD4+ T cells and cytomegalovirus serostatus. Whole-study context: This sample comes from healthy Belgian adults, under 10 CMV seropositive, about 25 seronegative. General study results and limits: CD4+ memory repertoires contained 67 of 164 reported CMV TCRbeta sequences.

This CDR3 is 16 amino acids long. V was pared by 0 bases and J by 0 bases, with 4 bases of the junction left unmatched. Germline CDR1 reads SGHDN; CDR2 reads FVKESK. The sort gate was single viable CD3+CD4+CD8-CD45RO+ cells for memory CD4+ T cells. Positive selection with CD4 microbeads enriched total CD4+ T cells. There are a few counts of this clone. What it binds is not known. Some clones are missing from TCRdb's copy, which holds only in-frame ones; the method was immunoSEQ multiplex PCR. The profile shows roughly 50,000 clones, roughly 78% of them singletons. The V gene is TRBV14, the J gene TRBJ2-7; 8 bases agree with TRBD2. This sequence originates from an adult in good health and CMV-seronegative. The sample taken for sequencing was memory CD4+ T cells from blood. The CDR3 nucleotides read TGTGCCAGCAGCCAAGATGGGGGACTAGTCTCCTACGAGCAGTACTTC. This encodes CASSQDGGLVSYEQYF.